The T cell receptor (beta chain) under discussion was sequenced for a study of blood T cell repertoires in COVID-19. The CDR3 runs 13 residues. V lost 0 bases, J lost 10 bases, and 11 bases lay in between. Germline assignment: CDR1 SGHRS and CDR2 YFSETQ. Profiled with immunoSEQ multiplex PCR; TCRdb holds only in-frame clones, not every one. The sample has 180,000 or so clones; approximately 86% are singletons. The clonotype was recovered from a man aged 55-75 years who had recovered from COVID-19. The chain combines TRBV5-1 with TRBJ2-1; a weak D match, TRBD1 (5 bases). The sequencing input was peripheral blood. Here the CDR3 reads CASSLGQGNEQFF. CDR3 sequence (DNA): TGCGCCAGCAGCTTGGGGCAGGGAAACGAGCAGTTCTTC.